These 21 T cell receptor beta chains share one sample of origin, sequenced in a study of CD8 T cells in Susac syndrome. The RNA input was roughly 0.45 to 1 ug, and it was reverse transcribed with random hexamers. TCRdb itself ran the immunoSEQ multiplex PCR reads through MiXCR, one entry per CDR3 protein. The sample has 250,000 to 350,000 distinct CDR3 sequences; approximately 81% are singletons. The sequenced sample was CD8+ T cells from PBMCs. The origin of the receptors is a human donor with multiple sclerosis.

This chain connects TRBV12-5 to TRBJ1-1; perhaps TRBD1 as D (6 bases). This CDR3 contains 13 residues. V lost 4 bases and J lost 3, with 9 bases in between. Germline V gene lookup returns CDR1 LGHNT and CDR2 FRNRAP. CDR3 nucleotides: TGTGCTAGTGGTTACGGACAGTACACTGAAGCTTTCTTT. Encoded protein: CASGYGQYTEAFF.

The CDR3: CASSYTGYEQYF. CDR3 bases: TGTGCCAGCAGCTATACAGGGTACGAGCAGTACTTC. The chain combines TRBV2 with TRBJ2-7; perhaps TRBD1 as D (6 bases). The germline CDR1 and CDR2 sequences are SNHLY and FYNNEI. The CDR3 consists of 12 residues. V was clipped by 6 bases and J by 4 bases, with 10 bases between them.

This chain links TRBV3-1 with TRBJ2-2; a weak D match, TRBD2 (5 bases). The CDR3 contains 15 residues. V was cut by 0 bases and J by 4 bases, with 9 bases left in between. The V gene's germline CDR1 is LGHDT and CDR2 YNNKEL (reference sequence). The CDR3 reads CASSQERAITGELFF. As DNA, the CDR3 is TGTGCCAGCAGCCAAGAGAGGGCGATCACCGGGGAGCTGTTTTTT.

The chain has TRBV29-1 and TRBJ2-7; 12 bases align to TRBD2. Germline lookup yields CDR1 SQVTM and CDR2 ANQGSEA. The CDR3 extends over 17 amino acids. The V and J ends lost 5 bases and 5 bases, in that order; junction bases with no gene match: 16. DNA of the CDR3: TGCAGCGTTCTTGGACTAGCGGGACTAAGCCTTGGCAACGAGCAGTACTTC. Translating gives CSVLGLAGLSLGNEQYF.

The rearrangement links TRBV27 to TRBJ2-3, with D maybe TRBD1 (6 bases). Germline-derived CDR1 and CDR2 are MNHEY and SMNVEV (reference sequence). V shed 0 bases and J shed 6 bases, with 16 bases lying between them. The CDR3 is 16 amino acids. CDR3 in amino acids: CASSLSAGQGIDTQYF. The CDR3 DNA follows: TGTGCCAGCAGTTTATCGGCCGGCCAGGGGATCGATACGCAGTATTTT.

The chain carries TRBV7-9 and TRBJ2-1; unclear D gene. CDR3 size: 16 residues. Looked up from germline, CDR1 is SEHNR and CDR2 is FQNEAQ (reference sequence). V shed 4 bases and J shed 0 bases, with 13 bases lying between them. In nucleotides, the CDR3 is TGTGCCAGCAGCTCCCAGGCGGTTAGCTCCTACAATGAGCAGTTCTTC. This codes for CASSSQAVSSYNEQFF.

The chain employs TRBV9 and TRBJ1-2; 12 nucleotides match TRBD1. Germline trimming cut 3 bases from V and 3 bases from J; bases unmatched to any gene: 18. The length of the CDR3 is 20 residues. Germline CDR1 SGDLS, CDR2 YYNGEE. CDR3 amino acids: CASSANRDRGQATIYYGYTF. The CDR3, as DNA: TGTGCCAGCAGCGCGAACCGGGACAGGGGGCAAGCGACTATCTACTATGGCTACACCTTC.

The chain has TRBV5-1 and TRBJ2-5, with TRBD1 matching over 10 bases. Germline-derived CDR1 and CDR2 are SGHRS and YFSETQ. The ends lost 1 base at V and 5 bases at J; junction bases unmatched: 2. The CDR3 spans 14 residues. The CDR3: CASSLMDRGETQYF. CDR3 nucleotides: TGCGCCAGCAGCTTGATGGACAGGGGGGAGACCCAGTACTTC. Looking up the rest from reference TRBV5-1 and TRBJ2-5 gives the full variable domain: KAGVTQTPRYLIKTRGQQVTLSCSPISGHRSVSWYQQTPGQGLQFLFEYFSETQRNKGNFPGRFSGRQFSNSRSEMNVSTLELGDSALYLCASSLMDRGETQYFGPGTRLLVL.

The chain links TRBV28 to TRBJ2-5; TRBD2 matches at 14 bases. There are 16 residues in the CDR3. V lost 7 bases to trimming and J lost 7 bases; unmatched junction nucleotides: 11. Germline V lookup: CDR1 MDHEN, CDR2 SYDVKM. The CDR3 protein is CASTYGTSGRRGTQYF. The CDR3 DNA sequence: TGTGCCAGCACCTATGGGACTAGCGGGAGACGAGGGACCCAGTACTTC.

V and J are TRBV5-4 and TRBJ2-1; TRBD2 is a possible D gene (5 bases). Trimming took off 0 bases at V and 5 bases at J, with 9 bases between the two ends. Germline assignment: CDR1 SGHNT and CDR2 YYREEE (reference sequence). This CDR3 is 14 amino acids long. CDR3 nucleotides: TGTGCCAGCAGCTTGGGCGACTACGACAATGAGCAGTTCTTC. It specifies CASSLGDYDNEQFF.

The chain employs TRBV6-1 and TRBJ2-2; 11 bases are shared with TRBD2. With V trimmed by 7 bases and J by 1 base, 5 bases remained unmatched. The germline gives CDR1 MNHNS, CDR2 SASEGT. CDR3 size: 16 residues. CDR3 region: CASKQTSGENTGELFF. The CDR3 DNA reads TGTGCCAGCAAACAGACTAGCGGGGAGAACACCGGGGAGCTGTTTTTT.

The rearrangement links TRBV20-1 to TRBJ1-2; TRBD1 matches 7 bases. The CDR3 has 13 amino acids. J lost 4 bases, V lost 2 bases, and 4 bases had no gene match. CDR1 is DFQATT, CDR2 SNEGSKA, per germline (reference sequence). The CDR3 protein is CSARHRGGYGYTF. CDR3 DNA: TGCAGTGCTAGACACAGGGGCGGCTATGGCTACACCTTC.

This sequence joins TRBV27 and TRBJ1-2; the D gene is possibly TRBD1 (5 bases). The germline V gene has CDR1 MNHEY and CDR2 SMNVEV (reference sequence). Trimming left V 5 bases short and J 6 bases short, with 13 bases between. The CDR3 is 13 amino acids. In DNA, the CDR3 is TGTGCCAGCAGTCCATCAGGGACTAATGGCTACACCTTC. This gives the protein CASSPSGTNGYTF.

Here the CDR3 DNA reads TGCGCCAGCTCGTTAGGGGGACAGGGCGGCGAGCAGTACTTC. It translates to CASSLGGQGGEQYF. The genes are TRBV4-1 and TRBJ2-7; TRBD1 matches 9 bases. Germline CDR1 and CDR2: MGHRA and YSYEKL. J lost 6 bases, V lost 8 bases, and 11 bases had no gene match. The CDR3 runs to 14 residues.

The chain combines TRBV10-2 with TRBJ2-1; 8 bases line up with TRBD1. The CDR3 is made up of 12 amino acids. Germline V gives CDR1 WSHSY, CDR2 SAAADI. With V trimmed by 10 bases and J by 3 bases, 2 bases remained unmatched. The chain's CDR3 is CATTGGYNEQFF. As DNA, the CDR3 is TGCGCCACCACAGGGGGCTACAATGAGCAGTTCTTC.

This clonotype was found once. As DNA, the CDR3 is TGTGCCAGCAGTTACGGGACCCACTTTAGGGGGACAGATACGCAGTATTTT. This translates into CASSYGTHFRGTDTQYF. V gene TRBV12-3 or TRBV12-4 combines with J gene TRBJ2-3; D possibly corresponds to TRBD1 (6 bases). The V end was cut by 4 bases, the J end by 3 bases, with 20 bases between. This CDR3 comprises 17 residues.

In DNA form, the CDR3 reads TGTGCCAGCAGCCACCGGACTAGCGGACTATACGAGCAGTACTTC. Amino acid sequence: CASSHRTSGLYEQYF. This chain links TRBV3-1 with TRBJ2-7; 10 bases fit TRBD2. CDR1 and CDR2 from the germline V gene are LGHDT and YNNKEL (reference sequence). J lost 4 bases, V lost 3 bases, and 6 bases had no gene match. This CDR3 region has 15 residues.

V usage is TRBV11-2 and J usage is TRBJ2-3; the match to TRBD2 covers 10 bases. Trimming removed 5 bases from V and 0 bases from J; junction bases left unmatched: 5. Germline-derived CDR1 and CDR2 are SGHAT and FQNNGV. The CDR3 is 16 residues long. Written as DNA, the CDR3 is TGTGCCAGCAGCAGTAGCGGGAGGACTAGCACAGATACGCAGTATTTT. The encoded protein is CASSSSGRTSTDTQYF.

The rearrangement uses TRBV2 and TRBJ2-4, with 9 bases lining up with TRBD2. There are 15 residues in the CDR3. J gave up 7 bases and V 7 bases, and 11 bases lay outside the gene matches. Germline V gene lookup returns CDR1 SNHLY and CDR2 FYNNEI. CDR3 coding DNA: TGTGCCAGCACCGGAGAAATAGCGGGAGTGAACATTCAGTACTTC. Translation: CASTGEIAGVNIQYF. Full variable domain (remainder filled in from reference TRBV2 and TRBJ2-4): EPEVTQTPSHQVTQMGQEVILRCVPISNHLYFYWYRQILGQKVEFLVSFYNNEISEKSEIFDDQFSVERPDGSNFTLKIRSTKLEDSAMYFCASTGEIAGVNIQYFGAGTRLSVL.

J is TRBJ2-7 and V is TRBV13, with D possibly TRBD2 on 5 matching bases. The V and J ends lost 7 bases and 5 bases respectively, with 15 bases between them. Germline CDR1 reads PRHDT; CDR2 reads FYEKMQ (reference sequence). The CDR3 contains 13 residues. CDR3 nucleotide sequence: TGTGCCAGCACCGAACGCGGGTACCACGAGCAGTACTTC. Protein: CASTERGYHEQYF. Combining the CDR3 with reference TRBV13 and TRBJ2-7 gives the whole variable domain AAGVIQSPRHLIKEKRETATLKCYPIPRHDTVYWYQQGPGQDPQFLISFYEKMQSDKGSIPDRFSAQQFSDYHSELNMSSLELGDSALYFCASTERGYHEQYFGPGTRLTVT.

The V call is TRBV6-1, the J call TRBJ1-2; the match to TRBD1 covers 9 bases. Germline V gene sequence: CDR1 MNHNS, CDR2 SASEGT. V was pared by 9 bases and J by 8 bases, with 4 bases of the junction left unmatched. There are 11 residues in the CDR3. The chain's CDR3 is CASGQGLGYTF. The CDR3 coding sequence is TGTGCCAGTGGACAGGGGCTGGGCTACACCTTC.